This T cell receptor beta chain emerged from a study of blood T cell repertoires in COVID-19. This table comes from immunoSEQ multiplex PCR, and its TCRdb copy is limited to in-frame clones, with some not included. The repertoire holds approximately 110,000 clones, with approximately 80% as singletons. This CDR3 is 16 amino acids long. The V segment lost 5 bases and the J segment 3 bases; nucleotides outside the gene matches: 8. Germline V lookup: CDR1 SEHNR, CDR2 FQNEAQ (reference sequence). The chain is built from TRBV7-9 and TRBJ2-3; 10 nucleotides align to TRBD1. The source of this sequence is an older man with active or convalescent COVID-19. The material sequenced was peripheral blood. CDR3 DNA sequence: TGTGCCAGCAGCGACGGACAGGGGGGGAGGACAGATACGCAGTATTTT. This encodes CASSDGQGGRTDTQYF.